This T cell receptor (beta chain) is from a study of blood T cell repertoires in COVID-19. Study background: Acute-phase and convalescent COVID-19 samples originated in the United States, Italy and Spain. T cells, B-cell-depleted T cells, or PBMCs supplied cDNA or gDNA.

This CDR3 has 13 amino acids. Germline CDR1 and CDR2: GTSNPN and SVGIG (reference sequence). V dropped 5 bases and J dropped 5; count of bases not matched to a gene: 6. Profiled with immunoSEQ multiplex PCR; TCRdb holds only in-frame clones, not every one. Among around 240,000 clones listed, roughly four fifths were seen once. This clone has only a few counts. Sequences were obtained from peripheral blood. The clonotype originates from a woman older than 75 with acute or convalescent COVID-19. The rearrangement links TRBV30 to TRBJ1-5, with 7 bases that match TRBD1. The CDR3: CAWAGGRDQPQHF. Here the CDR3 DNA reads TGTGCCTGGGCAGGGGGTAGGGATCAGCCCCAGCATTTT.